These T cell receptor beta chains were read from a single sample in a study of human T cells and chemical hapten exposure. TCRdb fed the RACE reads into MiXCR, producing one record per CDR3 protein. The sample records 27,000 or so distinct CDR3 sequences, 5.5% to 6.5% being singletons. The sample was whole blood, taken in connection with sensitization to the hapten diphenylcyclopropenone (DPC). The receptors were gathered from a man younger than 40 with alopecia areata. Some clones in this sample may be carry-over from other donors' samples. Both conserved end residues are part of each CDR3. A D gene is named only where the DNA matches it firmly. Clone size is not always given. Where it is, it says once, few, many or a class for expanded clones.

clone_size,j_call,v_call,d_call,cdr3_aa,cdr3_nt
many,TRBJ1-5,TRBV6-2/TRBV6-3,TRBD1,CASSYPSGQGAKQPQHF,TGTGCCAGCAGTTACCCCTCCGGACAGGGGGCGAAGCAGCCCCAGCATTTT
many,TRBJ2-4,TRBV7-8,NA,CASSFDSAKNIQYF,TGTGCCAGCAGCTTCGACTCGGCCAAAAACATTCAGTACTTC
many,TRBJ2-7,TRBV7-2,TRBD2,CATAGGGGYEQYF,TGTGCCACGGCGGGAGGGGGAGGCTACGAGCAGTACTTC
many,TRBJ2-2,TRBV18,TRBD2,CASSPNTGGPGELFF,TGTGCCAGCTCACCAAACACGGGAGGACCCGGGGAGCTGTTTTTT
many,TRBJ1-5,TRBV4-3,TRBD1,CASSQGRRTGSQPQHF,TGCGCCAGCAGCCAAGGTCGGAGGACAGGGAGTCAGCCCCAGCATTTT
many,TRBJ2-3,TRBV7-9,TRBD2,CASSFQLSGGAHTQYF,TGTGCCAGCAGCTTTCAACTATCCGGGGGGGCACATACGCAGTATTTT
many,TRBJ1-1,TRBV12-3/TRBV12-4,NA,CASRGYTEAFF,TGTGCCAGCAGGGGATACACTGAAGCTTTCTTT
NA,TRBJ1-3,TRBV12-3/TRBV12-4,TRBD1,CAGQTGVPGHTIYF,TGTGCCGGCCAAACAGGGGTCCCGGGACACACCATATATTTT
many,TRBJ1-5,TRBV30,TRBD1,CAWRPGTGGNQPQHF,TGTGCCTGGAGACCCGGGACAGGGGGCAATCAGCCCCAGCATTTT
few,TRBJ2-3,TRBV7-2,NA,CASSLKGSPASTDTQYF,TGTGCCAGCAGCTTAAAGGGGAGTCCTGCTAGCACAGATACGCAGTATTTT
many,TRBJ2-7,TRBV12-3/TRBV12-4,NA,CASSPRHYEQYF,TGTGCCAGCAGTCCCCGACACTACGAGCAGTACTTC
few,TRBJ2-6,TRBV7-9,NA,CASSSRQGANVLTF,TGTGCCAGCAGCTCCCGACAGGGGGCCAACGTCCTGACTTTC
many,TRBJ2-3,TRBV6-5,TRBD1,CASSWPGQGTDTQYF,TGTGCCAGCAGTTGGCCGGGACAGGGCACAGATACGCAGTATTTT
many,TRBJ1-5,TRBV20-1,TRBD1,CSASIGTVDQPQHF,TGCAGTGCTAGTATCGGGACAGTTGATCAGCCCCAGCATTTT
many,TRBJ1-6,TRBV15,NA,CATSRPDSPLHF,TGTGCCACCAGCAGACCCGACTCACCCCTCCACTTT
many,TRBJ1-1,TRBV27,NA,CASSRGLLNTEAFF,TGTGCCAGCAGTCGGGGATTATTGAACACTGAAGCTTTCTTT
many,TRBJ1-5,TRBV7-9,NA,CASSGKGIGNQPQHF,TGTGCCAGCAGCGGGAAGGGGATAGGCAATCAGCCCCAGCATTTT
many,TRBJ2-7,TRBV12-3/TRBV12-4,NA,CASTPGLSISYEQYF,TGTGCCAGCACCCCTGGGCTCTCAATCTCCTACGAGCAGTACTTC
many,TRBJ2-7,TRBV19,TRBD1,CASSQKDRANYEQYF,TGTGCCAGTAGTCAAAAGGACAGGGCGAACTACGAGCAGTACTTC
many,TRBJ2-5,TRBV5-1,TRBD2,CASSFSSGSLGETQYF,TGCGCCAGCAGCTTTTCTAGCGGGAGTTTAGGGGAGACCCAGTACTTC
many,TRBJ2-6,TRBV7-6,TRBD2,CASSLESGGAFGANVLTF,TGTGCCAGCAGCTTAGAATCCGGGGGGGCCTTTGGGGCCAACGTCCTGACTTTC
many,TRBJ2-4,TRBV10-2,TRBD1,CASSEQGPAKNIQYF,TGCGCCAGCAGTGAACAGGGGCCTGCCAAAAACATTCAGTACTTC
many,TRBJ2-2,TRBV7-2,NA,CASSVGQAGTGELFF,TGTGCCAGCAGCGTGGGGCAGGCGGGAACCGGGGAGCTGTTTTTT
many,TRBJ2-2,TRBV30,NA,CAWTLNTGELFF,TGTGCCTGGACCCTTAACACCGGGGAGCTGTTTTTT
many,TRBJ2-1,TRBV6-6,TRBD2,CASSYSGLEDNEQFF,TGTGCCAGCAGTTACAGTGGACTAGAAGACAATGAGCAGTTCTTC
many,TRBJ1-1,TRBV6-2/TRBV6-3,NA,CASSYVDTEAFF,TGTGCCAGCAGTTATGTGGACACTGAAGCTTTCTTT
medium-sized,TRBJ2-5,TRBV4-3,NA,CASSQEAPGLGGETQYF,TGCGCCAGCAGCCAAGAGGCTCCGGGGCTGGGGGGAGAGACCCAGTACTTC
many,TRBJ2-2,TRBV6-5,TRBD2,CASSYSRLRGSGELFF,TGTGCCAGCAGTTACTCGAGGCTGCGGGGGAGCGGGGAGCTGTTTTTT
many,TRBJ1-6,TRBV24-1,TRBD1,CATSDQDRDLLSPLHF,TGTGCCACCAGTGACCAAGACAGGGATCTCTTGTCACCCCTCCACTTT
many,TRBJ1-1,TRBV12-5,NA,CASGLVGTEAFF,TGTGCTAGTGGTTTGGTAGGCACTGAAGCTTTCTTT
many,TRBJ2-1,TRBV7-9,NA,CASSLQGGWSYNEQFF,TGTGCCAGCAGCTTACAGGGGGGTTGGTCCTACAATGAGCAGTTCTTC
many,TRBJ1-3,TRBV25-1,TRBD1,CASTPRGTEEVTGNTIYF,TGTGCCAGCACCCCTCGGGGGACAGAGGAAGTTACTGGAAACACCATATATTTT
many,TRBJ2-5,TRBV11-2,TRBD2,CASSRTSGTFQETQYF,TGTGCCAGCAGCCGGACTAGCGGGACCTTCCAAGAGACCCAGTACTTC
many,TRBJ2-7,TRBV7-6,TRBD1,CASSSGQGLGQYF,TGTGCCAGCAGCTCCGGACAGGGATTGGGGCAGTACTTC
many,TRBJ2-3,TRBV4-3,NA,CASSQDGQATDTQYF,TGCGCCAGCAGCCAAGATGGGCAGGCTACAGATACGCAGTATTTT
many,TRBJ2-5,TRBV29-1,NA,CSVVGGSRETQYF,TGCAGCGTTGTTGGGGGATCTAGGGAGACCCAGTACTTC
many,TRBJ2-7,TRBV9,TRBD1,CASSVGPGQGIQHSYEQYF,TGTGCCAGCAGCGTAGGACCGGGACAGGGAATCCAACACTCCTACGAGCAGTACTTC
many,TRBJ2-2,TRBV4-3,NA,CASRGGQGNTGELFF,TGCGCCAGCCGGGGGGGACAGGGTAACACCGGGGAGCTGTTTTTT
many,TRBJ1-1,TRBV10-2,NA,CASSVTGNTEAFF,TGCGCCAGCAGTGTGACGGGGAACACTGAAGCTTTCTTT
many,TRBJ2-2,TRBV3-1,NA,CASSYRDPRTTGELFF,TGTGCCAGCAGCTACCGGGACCCAAGGACAACCGGGGAGCTGTTTTTT
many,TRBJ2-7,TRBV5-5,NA,CASSRTGYEQYF,TGTGCCAGCAGCCGAACAGGGTACGAGCAGTACTTC
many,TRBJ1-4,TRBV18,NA,CASSPSNVTGSTNEKLFF,TGTGCCAGCTCACCCTCCAACGTTACAGGGTCAACTAATGAAAAACTGTTTTTT
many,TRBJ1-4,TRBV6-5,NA,CASSPKGDEKLFF,TGTGCCAGCAGTCCCAAGGGGGATGAAAAACTGTTTTTT